This passage covers 14 T cell receptor beta chains from one sample sequenced in a study of blood T cell repertoires in COVID-19. Method: immunoSEQ multiplex PCR; TCRdb's copy keeps in-frame clones and lacks some. Among fewer than 400,000 clones, 85% were seen once, and the ten largest hold around 3.4%. The sequenced sample consisted of peripheral blood. These receptors all stem from a woman between 18 and 29 years old with acute or convalescent COVID-19.

The rearrangement links TRBV3-1 (or the pseudogene TRBV3-2) to TRBJ2-7, with D tentatively TRBD1 (5 bases). The germline V gene has CDR1 LGHDT and CDR2 YNNKEL (reference sequence). The V end was cut by 1 base, the J end by 7 bases, with 14 bases between. This CDR3 has 14 amino acids. CDR3 sequence: CASSQGSQVREQYF. For the CDR3, the DNA is TGTGCCAGCAGCCAAGGCTCACAGGTCCGGGAGCAGTACTTC.

The chain uses TRBV7-3 and TRBJ2-3, with 8 bases that match TRBD2. The V gene end was trimmed by 5 bases and the J gene end by 4 bases; junction bases not matched to a gene: 8. Germline assignment: CDR1 SGHTA and CDR2 FQGTGA. The CDR3 length is 15 residues. The CDR3 spells CASSHASGPADTQYF. Written as DNA, the CDR3 is TGTGCCAGCAGCCACGCTAGCGGGCCGGCAGATACGCAGTATTTT.

The chain has TRBV19 and TRBJ1-5; TRBD1 matches at 9 bases. CDR1 LNHDA and CDR2 SQIVND come from the germline V gene (reference sequence). This CDR3 comprises 16 residues. J lost 10 bases, V lost 3 bases, and 13 bases had no gene match. In DNA, the CDR3 is TGTGCCAGTAGTATTTCACAGGGGGACAGGGTATACCCCCAGCATTTT. This codes for CASSISQGDRVYPQHF. The whole variable domain, filled in from reference TRBV19 and TRBJ1-5, reads DGGITQSPKYLFRKEGQNVTLSCEQNLNHDAMYWYRQDPGQGLRLIYYSQIVNDFQKGDIAEGYSVSREKKESFPLTVTSAQKNPTAFYLCASSISQGDRVYPQHFGDGTRLSIL.

The V call is TRBV5-4, the J call TRBJ2-7; D not certain. Looked up from germline, CDR1 is SGHNT and CDR2 is YYREEE (reference sequence). The CDR3 contains 15 residues. V lost 2 bases to trimming and J lost 0 bases, with 12 bases between them. The CDR3 region has the DNA TGTGCCAGCAGCTTTTCCATCGACAACTCCTACGAGCAGTACTTC. It translates to CASSFSIDNSYEQYF.

The chain uses TRBV13 and TRBJ2-7, with 9 bases aligning to TRBD2. CDR1 and CDR2 from the germline V gene are PRHDT and FYEKMQ (reference sequence). After removal of 4 bases from V and 6 bases from J, the junction contained 4 bases not matched to a gene. The CDR3 has 13 residues. The CDR3 is CASSSGLAPEQYF. In nucleotides, the CDR3 is TGTGCCAGCAGCTCGGGACTAGCTCCCGAGCAGTACTTC.

This chain links TRBV28 with TRBJ2-7; a weak D match, TRBD1 (6 bases). Germline CDR1 MDHEN, CDR2 SYDVKM. V was trimmed by 1 base and J by 0 bases, leaving 10 bases between them. CDR3 length: 15 amino acids. The CDR3 protein is CASSLSGQSSYEQYF. The CDR3 DNA follows: TGTGCCAGCAGTTTATCCGGACAGAGCTCCTACGAGCAGTACTTC.

J is TRBJ2-3 and V is TRBV30; 9 bases align to TRBD2. The V gene's germline CDR1 is GTSNPN and CDR2 SVGIG (reference sequence). The CDR3 covers 16 residues. After removal of 0 bases from V and 2 bases from J, the junction contained 6 bases not matched to a gene. CDR3 DNA sequence: TGTGCCTGGAGTGTCCGACTAGCGGCCTCCACAGATACGCAGTATTTT. This encodes CAWSVRLAASTDTQYF.

The V gene is TRBV5-6, the J gene TRBJ2-7; D not resolved. Germline lookup yields CDR1 SGHDT and CDR2 YYEEEE. With 4 bases removed from V and 2 bases from J, the gap between germline ends came to 19 bases. The CDR3 sequence is 16 residues long. Here the CDR3 reads CASSEDTDPLTYEQYF. The DNA of the CDR3 is TGTGCCAGCAGCGAAGATACAGACCCTTTGACCTACGAGCAGTACTTC.

The chain recombines TRBV30 with TRBJ1-1; D not certain. The V gene lost 2 bases and the J gene lost 8 bases, with 9 bases spanning the gap. The CDR3 runs to 11 residues. The V gene's germline CDR1 is GTSNPN and CDR2 SVGIG (reference sequence). The CDR3 region has the DNA TGTGCCTGGAGTACCCCGAGGGAAGCTTTCTTT. It codes for CAWSTPREAFF.

The chain combines TRBV4-2 with TRBJ1-1; no clear D gene. The CDR3 sequence is 15 residues long. V was cut by 0 bases and J by 4 bases, with 12 bases left in between. Per germline, CDR1 LGHNA and CDR2 YNFKEQ. This CDR3 is CASSQDTPSITEAFF. The CDR3 DNA follows: TGTGCCAGCAGCCAAGATACTCCTAGCATCACTGAAGCTTTCTTT.

The chain is built from TRBV9 and TRBJ1-6; 8 nucleotides line up with TRBD1. V shed 2 bases, J shed 10 bases, and the junction held 5 bases outside the gene matches. Germline V CDR1 and CDR2: SGDLS, YYNGEE. The length of the CDR3 is 14 residues. CDR3 bases: TGTGCCAGCAGCGTCCAGGGGGCATTATCACCCCTCCACTTT. This sequence encodes CASSVQGALSPLHF.

The chain is built from TRBV30 and TRBJ2-2, with no clear D. The CDR3 totals 14 residues. Germline CDR1 reads GTSNPN; CDR2 reads SVGIG (reference sequence). V gave up 2 bases and J gave up 2 bases, with 9 bases separating them. CDR3 protein: CAWSRLKNTGELFF. The CDR3 region has the DNA TGTGCCTGGAGTCGACTGAAAAACACCGGGGAGCTGTTTTTT.

The chain is built from TRBV6-5 and TRBJ1-3, with D unresolved. CDR1 and CDR2 (germline): MNHEY, SVGAGI. There are 14 residues in the CDR3. Trimming removed 2 bases at V and 0 bases at J, with 5 bases between. The CDR3 DNA follows: TGTGCCAGCAGTTACACGGGCTCTGGAAACACCATATATTTT. This sequence encodes CASSYTGSGNTIYF.

V and J are TRBV6-5 and TRBJ2-1; TRBD2 matches at 7 bases. This CDR3 comprises 12 residues. The ends lost 8 bases at V and 5 bases at J; junction bases unmatched: 3. CDR1 MNHEY and CDR2 SVGAGI come from the germline V gene. The CDR3: CASGSGNNEQFF. The CDR3 DNA sequence: TGTGCCAGCGGGAGCGGGAACAATGAGCAGTTCTTC.